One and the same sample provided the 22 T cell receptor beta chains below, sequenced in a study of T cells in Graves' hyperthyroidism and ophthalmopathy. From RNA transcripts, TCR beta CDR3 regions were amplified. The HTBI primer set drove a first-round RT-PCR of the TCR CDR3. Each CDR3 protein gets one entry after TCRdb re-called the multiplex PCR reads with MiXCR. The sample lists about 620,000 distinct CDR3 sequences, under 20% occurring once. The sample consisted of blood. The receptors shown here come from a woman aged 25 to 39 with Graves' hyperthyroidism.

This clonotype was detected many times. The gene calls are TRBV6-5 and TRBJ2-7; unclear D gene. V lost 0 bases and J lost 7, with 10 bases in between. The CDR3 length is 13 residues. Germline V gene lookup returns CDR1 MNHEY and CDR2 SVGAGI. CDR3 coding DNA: TGTGCCAGCAGTTACTCGCTTAAGGGAGAGCAGTACTTC. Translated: CASSYSLKGEQYF.

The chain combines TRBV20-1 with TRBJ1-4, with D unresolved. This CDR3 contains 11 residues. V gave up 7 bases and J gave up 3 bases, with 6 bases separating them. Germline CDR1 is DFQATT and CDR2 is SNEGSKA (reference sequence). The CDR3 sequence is CSVSANEKLFF. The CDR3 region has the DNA TGCAGTGTTTCGGCTAATGAAAAACTGTTTTTT.

The CDR3 DNA reads as TGTGCCAGCAGTGAAGGCCCACAGAGCTATGGCTACACCTTC. It codes for CASSEGPQSYGYTF. This chain links TRBV6-1 with TRBJ1-2; D call uncertain. The germline V gene encodes CDR1 MNHNS and CDR2 SASEGT. The CDR3 consists of 14 residues. V was clipped by 1 base and J by 4 bases, with 10 bases between them.

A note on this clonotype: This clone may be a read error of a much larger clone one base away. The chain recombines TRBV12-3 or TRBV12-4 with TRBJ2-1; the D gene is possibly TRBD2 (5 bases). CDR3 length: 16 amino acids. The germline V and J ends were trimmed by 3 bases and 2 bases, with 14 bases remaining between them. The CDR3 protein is CASSFKQSGTYNEQFF. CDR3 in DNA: TGTGCCAGCAGTTTTAAGCAAAGCGGTACCTACAATGAGCAGTTCTTC.

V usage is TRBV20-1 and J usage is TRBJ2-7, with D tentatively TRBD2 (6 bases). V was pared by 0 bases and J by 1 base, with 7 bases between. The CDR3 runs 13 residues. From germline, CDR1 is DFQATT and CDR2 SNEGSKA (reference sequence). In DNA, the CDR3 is TGCAGTGCTAGAGACGGGACTTCCTACGAGCAGTACTTC. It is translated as CSARDGTSYEQYF.

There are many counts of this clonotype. The CDR3 is CASSLNGNTIYF. Written as DNA, the CDR3 is TGTGCCAGCAGCCTTAATGGAAACACCATATATTTT. The rearrangement joins TRBV12-3 or TRBV12-4 to TRBJ1-3; D gene uncertain. The CDR3 covers 12 residues. The V gene lost 6 bases and the J gene lost 3 bases, with 6 bases spanning the gap.

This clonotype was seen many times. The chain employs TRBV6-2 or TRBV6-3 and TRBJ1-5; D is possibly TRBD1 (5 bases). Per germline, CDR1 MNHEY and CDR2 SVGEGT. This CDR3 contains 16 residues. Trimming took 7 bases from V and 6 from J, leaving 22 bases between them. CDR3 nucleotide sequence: TGTGCCAGCACCGACCAGGGATCTCACCGCTTTCAGCCCCAGCATTTT. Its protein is CASTDQGSHRFQPQHF.

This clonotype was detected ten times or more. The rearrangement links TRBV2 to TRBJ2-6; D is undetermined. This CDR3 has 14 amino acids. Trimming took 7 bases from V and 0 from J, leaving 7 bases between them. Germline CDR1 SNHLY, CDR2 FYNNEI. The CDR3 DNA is TGTGCCAGCATTGTACCCTCTGGGGCCAACGTCCTGACTTTC. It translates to CASIVPSGANVLTF.

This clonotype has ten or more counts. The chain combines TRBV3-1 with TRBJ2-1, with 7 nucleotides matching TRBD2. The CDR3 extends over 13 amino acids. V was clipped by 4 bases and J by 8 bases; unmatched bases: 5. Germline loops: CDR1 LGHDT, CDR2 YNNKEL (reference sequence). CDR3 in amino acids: CASSPSAGDEQFF. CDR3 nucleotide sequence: TGTGCCAGCAGCCCATCCGCGGGAGATGAGCAGTTCTTC.

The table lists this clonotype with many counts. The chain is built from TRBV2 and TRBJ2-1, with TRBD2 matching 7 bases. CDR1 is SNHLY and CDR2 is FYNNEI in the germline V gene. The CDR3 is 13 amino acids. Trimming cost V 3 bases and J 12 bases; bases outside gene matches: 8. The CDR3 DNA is TGTGCCAGCAGTGATCTTGGCGGGAGAAGGCAGTTCTTC. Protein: CASSDLGGRRQFF.

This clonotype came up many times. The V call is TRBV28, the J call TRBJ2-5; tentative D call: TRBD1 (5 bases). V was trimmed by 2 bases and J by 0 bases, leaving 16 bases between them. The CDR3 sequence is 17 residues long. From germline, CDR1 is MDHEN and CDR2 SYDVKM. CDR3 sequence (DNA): TGTGCCAGCAGTTTAAAGCCTGGAACAGGCTACCAAGAGACCCAGTACTTC. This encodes CASSLKPGTGYQETQYF.

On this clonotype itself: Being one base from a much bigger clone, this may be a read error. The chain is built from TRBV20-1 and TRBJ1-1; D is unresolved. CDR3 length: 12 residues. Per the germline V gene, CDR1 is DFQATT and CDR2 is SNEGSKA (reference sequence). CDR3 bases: TGCAGTGCTAGAGAGGGGATTTCTGAAGCTTCCTTT. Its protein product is CSAREGISEASF.

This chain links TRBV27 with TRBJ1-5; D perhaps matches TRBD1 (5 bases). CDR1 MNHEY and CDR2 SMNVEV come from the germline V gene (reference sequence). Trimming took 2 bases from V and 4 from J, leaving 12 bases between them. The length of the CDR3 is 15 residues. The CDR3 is CASSLGTAFNQPQHF. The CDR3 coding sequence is TGTGCCAGCAGTTTAGGGACGGCCTTTAATCAGCCCCAGCATTTT.

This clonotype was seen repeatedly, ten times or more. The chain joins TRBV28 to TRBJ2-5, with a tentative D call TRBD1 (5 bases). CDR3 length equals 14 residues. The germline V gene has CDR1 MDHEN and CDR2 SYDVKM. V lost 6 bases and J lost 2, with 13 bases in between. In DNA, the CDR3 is TGTGCCAGCAGCACCCACAGGAAACAAGAGACCCAGTACTTC. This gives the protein CASSTHRKQETQYF.

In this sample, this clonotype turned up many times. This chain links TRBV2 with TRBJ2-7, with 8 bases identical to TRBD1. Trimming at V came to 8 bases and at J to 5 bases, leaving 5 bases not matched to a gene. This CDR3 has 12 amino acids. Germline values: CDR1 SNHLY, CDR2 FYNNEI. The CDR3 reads CASWAGGNEQYF. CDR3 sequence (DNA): TGTGCCAGCTGGGCAGGGGGCAACGAGCAGTACTTC.

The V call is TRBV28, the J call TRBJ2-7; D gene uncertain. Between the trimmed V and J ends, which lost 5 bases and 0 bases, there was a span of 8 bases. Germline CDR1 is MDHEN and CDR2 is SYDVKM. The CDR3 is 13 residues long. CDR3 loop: CASSPDASYEQYF. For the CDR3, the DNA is TGTGCCAGCAGTCCGGACGCCTCCTACGAGCAGTACTTC.

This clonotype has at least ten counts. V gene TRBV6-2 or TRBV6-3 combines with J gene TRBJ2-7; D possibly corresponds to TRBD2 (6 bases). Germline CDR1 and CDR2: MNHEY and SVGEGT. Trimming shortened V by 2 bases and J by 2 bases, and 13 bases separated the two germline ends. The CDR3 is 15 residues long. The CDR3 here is CASSYGGTAAYEQYF. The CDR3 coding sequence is TGTGCCAGCAGTTACGGGGGGACTGCAGCCTACGAGCAGTACTTC.

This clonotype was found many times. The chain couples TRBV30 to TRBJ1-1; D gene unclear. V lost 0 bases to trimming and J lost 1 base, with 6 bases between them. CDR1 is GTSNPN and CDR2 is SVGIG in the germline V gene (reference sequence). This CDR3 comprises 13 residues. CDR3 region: CAWSVQTNTEAFF. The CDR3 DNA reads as TGTGCCTGGAGTGTACAGACGAACACTGAAGCTTTCTTT.

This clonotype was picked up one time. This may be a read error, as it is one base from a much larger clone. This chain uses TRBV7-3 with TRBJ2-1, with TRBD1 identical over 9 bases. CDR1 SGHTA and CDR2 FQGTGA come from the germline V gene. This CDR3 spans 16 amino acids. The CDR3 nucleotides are TGTGCCAGCAGCTTACCGCCCGGGACAGGGAACAATGAGCAGCTCTTC. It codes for CASSLPPGTGNNEQLF.

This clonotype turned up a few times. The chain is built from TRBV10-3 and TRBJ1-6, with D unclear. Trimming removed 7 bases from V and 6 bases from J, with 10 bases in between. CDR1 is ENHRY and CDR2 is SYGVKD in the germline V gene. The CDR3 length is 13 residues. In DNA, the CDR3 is TGTGCCATCACCAATGATCTTAATTCACCCCTCCACTTT. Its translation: CAITNDLNSPLHF.

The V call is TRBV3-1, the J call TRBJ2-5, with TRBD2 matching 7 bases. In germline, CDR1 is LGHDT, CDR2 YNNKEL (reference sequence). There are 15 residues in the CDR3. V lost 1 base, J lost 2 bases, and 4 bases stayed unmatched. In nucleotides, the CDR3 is TGTGCCAGCAGCCAAGGGGGAGGGTTACAAGAGACCCAGTACTTC. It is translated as CASSQGGGLQETQYF.

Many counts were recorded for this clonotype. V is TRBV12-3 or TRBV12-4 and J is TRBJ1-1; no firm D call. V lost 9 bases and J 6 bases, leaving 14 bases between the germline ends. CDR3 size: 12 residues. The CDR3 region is CASGRWGAEAFF. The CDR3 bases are TGTGCCAGTGGGAGGTGGGGTGCTGAAGCTTTCTTT.